The subject of this entry is one TCR beta chain. This sample is part of a study of a mutant IDH1 vaccine in newly diagnosed glioma. Looking at the study overall: Treated individuals were around 60% male and approximately 40% female, averaging 40.4 years of age. Patients previously underwent radiotherapy, temozolomide, or both, and most underwent both.

TCRdb's copy holds only in-frame clones and misses some; the assay was immunoSEQ multiplex PCR. This sample has 80,000 to 100,000 clones, with roughly 82% found just once. Time point reported: baseline, week 1 (first vaccination visit). Treatment meaning: pre-vaccination baseline after standard-of-care therapy. The donors had new WHO grade 3 or 4 astrocytomas; these were IDH1-mutant and ATRX-lost. CDR3 length equals 15 residues. Per the germline V gene, CDR1 is SGHDN and CDR2 is FVKESK. V lost 3 bases, J lost 8 bases, and 19 bases lay in between. The receptor comes from a man between 40 and 49 years old with glioma. Some clones in this sample may be carry-over from other donors' samples. V usage is TRBV14 and J usage is TRBJ1-2; a possible D gene is TRBD1 (5 bases). The input for sequencing was PBMCs, taken from a glioma patient treated with radiotherapy, temozolomide or both. CDR3 nucleotide sequence: TGTGCCAGCAGCCACGAGACCGGGACTGAGGAGGGCTACACCTTC. Its protein is CASSHETGTEEGYTF.